Following are 8 T cell receptor beta chains from one sample sequenced in a study of PD-1 blockade in classical Hodgkin lymphoma. TCRdb's copy holds only in-frame clones and misses some; the assay was immunoSEQ multiplex PCR. The data hold 90,000 to 100,000 clones, with about nine tenths observed a single time. Each patient experienced a relapse that followed autologous stem cell transplantation, and brentuximab vedotin exposure varied. Sample: peripheral blood mononuclear cells (PBMCs), taken at baseline. The receptors were gathered from a human donor with classical Hodgkin lymphoma.

The chain uses TRBV27 and TRBJ2-5, with D hard to call. The CDR3 sequence is 15 residues long. Germline V gene lookup returns CDR1 MNHEY and CDR2 SMNVEV (reference sequence). Deletions cut 5 bases from V and 3 bases from J, with 16 bases between. CDR3 loop: CASSPAGRSKETQYF. The CDR3, as DNA: TGTGCCAGCAGTCCCGCCGGAAGATCCAAAGAGACCCAGTACTTC.

This chain links TRBV11-2 with TRBJ1-2, with 9 bases aligning to TRBD1. CDR1 and CDR2 (germline): SGHAT, FQNNGV. The V and J ends lost 6 bases and 4 bases, in that order; junction bases with no gene match: 6. There are 14 residues in the CDR3. The CDR3 region has the DNA TGTGCCAGCAGTCAAACAGGGGGCAGCTATGGCTACACCTTC. This sequence encodes CASSQTGGSYGYTF. The full variable domain, in which reference TRBV11-2 and TRBJ1-2 provide the parts outside the CDR3, is EAGVAQSPRYKIIEKRQSVAFWCNPISGHATLYWYQQILGQGPKLLIQFQNNGVVDDSQLPKDRFSAERLKGVDSTLKIQPAKLEDSAVYLCASSQTGGSYGYTFGSGTRLTVV.

The chain employs TRBV9 and TRBJ2-7; TRBD2 agrees at 11 bases. The CDR3 is made up of 16 amino acids. CDR1 and CDR2 from the germline V gene are SGDLS and YYNGEE. The V segment lost 2 bases and the J segment 1 base; nucleotides outside the gene matches: 5. DNA of the CDR3: TGTGCCAGCAGCGTTAGGGGACTAGCGGATTCCTACGAGCAGTACTTC. Protein: CASSVRGLADSYEQYF.

The chain uses TRBV7-2 and TRBJ2-7; 13 bases agree with TRBD2. The CDR3 length is 19 residues. Germline V gene sequence: CDR1 SGHTA, CDR2 FQGNSA. Germline trimming cut 5 bases from V and 2 bases from J; bases unmatched to any gene: 15. The CDR3 sequence: CASSLPRTSGGPVTYEQYF. CDR3 sequence (DNA): TGTGCCAGCAGCCTCCCGAGGACTAGCGGGGGCCCAGTAACCTACGAGCAGTACTTC.

The genes are TRBV28 and TRBJ2-7; 7 positions match TRBD2. Unmatched junction bases numbered 9, after V lost 2 bases and J lost 5 bases. The CDR3 has 15 amino acids. The germline V gene has CDR1 MDHEN and CDR2 SYDVKM. DNA of the CDR3: TGTGCCAGCAGTTTAGTGAGCGGGAAAGGGAACGAGCAGTACTTC. As protein: CASSLVSGKGNEQYF.

The chain combines TRBV6-5 with TRBJ1-1; 7 bases fit TRBD1. The CDR3 has 14 amino acids. Trimming removed 3 bases from V and 4 bases from J; junction bases left unmatched: 5. CDR1 is MNHEY and CDR2 is SVGAGI in the germline V gene. CDR3 amino acids: CASSYGDSFTEAFF. The CDR3 coding sequence is TGTGCCAGCAGTTATGGGGACAGTTTCACTGAAGCTTTCTTT.

The rearrangement uses TRBV2 and TRBJ1-5, with a tentative D call TRBD1 (6 bases). This CDR3 contains 17 residues. In germline, CDR1 is SNHLY, CDR2 FYNNEI. V lost 3 bases and J lost 3, with 18 bases in between. DNA for the CDR3: TGTGCCAGCAGTGACGGGGGCAGGGGTCCCATCAATCAGCCCCAGCATTTT. Translating it yields CASSDGGRGPINQPQHF.

The chain links TRBV14 to TRBJ2-7, with D possibly TRBD2 on 5 matching bases. CDR1 SGHDN and CDR2 FVKESK come from the germline V gene. Trimming removed 3 bases from V and 2 bases from J, with 8 bases in between. The CDR3 length is 13 residues. Written as DNA, the CDR3 is TGTGCCAGCAGCCACTGGAGGACCTACGAGCAGTACTTC. Protein sequence: CASSHWRTYEQYF.